One TCR beta chain is described in this entry. In the authors' methods: Counts of nucleated cells, estimated from reference gene primer amplification, were obtained. Profiling relied on immunoSEQ multiplex PCR, and the TCRdb table lists in-frame clones only, not all of them. That table is the source of V, J and clone size, and D and trimming were worked out from the DNA. The sample lists about 120,000 clones, around 80% occurring once. This specimen belongs to a study of blood T cell repertoires in COVID-19. Background on the study: T cells, B-cell-depleted T cells, or PBMCs supplied cDNA or gDNA.

The specimen was peripheral blood. The clonotype originates from a woman between 45 and 65 years old with acute or convalescent COVID-19.

The chain's CDR3 is CASSLTGDRNTIYF. The CDR3 DNA is TGTGCCAGCAGCTTAACAGGCGATCGAAACACCATATATTTT. The chain recombines TRBV7-2 with TRBJ1-3, with D possibly matching TRBD1 (5 bases). This CDR3 is 14 amino acids long. The germline V gene encodes CDR1 SGHTA and CDR2 FQGNSA. V lost 2 bases to trimming and J lost 5 bases, with 10 bases between them. The entire variable domain, with the rest obtained from reference TRBV7-2 and TRBJ1-3, is as follows: GAGVSQSPSNKVTEKGKDVELRCDPISGHTALYWYRQSLGQGLEFLIYFQGNSAPDKSGLPSDRFSAERTGGSVSTLTIQRTQQEDSAVYLCASSLTGDRNTIYFGEGSWLTVV.